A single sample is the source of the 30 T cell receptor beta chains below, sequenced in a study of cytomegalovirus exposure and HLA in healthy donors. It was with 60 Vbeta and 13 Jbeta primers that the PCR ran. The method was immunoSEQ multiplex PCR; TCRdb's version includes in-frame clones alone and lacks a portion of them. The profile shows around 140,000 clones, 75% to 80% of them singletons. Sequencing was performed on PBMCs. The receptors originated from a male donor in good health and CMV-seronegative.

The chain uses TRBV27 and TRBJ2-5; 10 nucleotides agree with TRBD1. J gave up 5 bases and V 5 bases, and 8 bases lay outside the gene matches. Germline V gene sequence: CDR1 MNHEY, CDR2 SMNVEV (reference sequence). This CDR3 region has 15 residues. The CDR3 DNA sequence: TGTGCCAGCAGTACGAGACAGGGGGCGACGGAGACCCAGTACTTC. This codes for CASSTRQGATETQYF.

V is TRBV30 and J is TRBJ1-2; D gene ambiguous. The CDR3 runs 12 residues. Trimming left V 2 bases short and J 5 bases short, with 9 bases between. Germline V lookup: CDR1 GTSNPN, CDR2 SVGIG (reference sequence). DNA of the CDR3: TGTGCCTGGAGTCTCCCCGGGTATGGCTACACCTTC. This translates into CAWSLPGYGYTF.

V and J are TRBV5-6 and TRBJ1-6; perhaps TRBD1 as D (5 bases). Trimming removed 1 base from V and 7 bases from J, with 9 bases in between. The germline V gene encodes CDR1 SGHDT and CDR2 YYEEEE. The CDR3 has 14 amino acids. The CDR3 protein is CASSLWAGNSPLHF. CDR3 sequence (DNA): TGTGCCAGCAGCTTGTGGGCAGGGAATTCACCCCTCCACTTT. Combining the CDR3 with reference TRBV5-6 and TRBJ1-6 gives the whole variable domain DAGVTQSPTHLIKTRGQQVTLRCSPKSGHDTVSWYQQALGQGPQFIFQYYEEEERQRGNFPDRFSGHQFPNYSSELNVNALLLGDSALYLCASSLWAGNSPLHFGNGTRLTVT.

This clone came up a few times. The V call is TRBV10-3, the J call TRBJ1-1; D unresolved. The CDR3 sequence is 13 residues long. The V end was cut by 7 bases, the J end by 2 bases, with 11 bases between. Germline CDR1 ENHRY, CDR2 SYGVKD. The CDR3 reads CAIMQQDNTEAFF. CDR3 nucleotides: TGTGCCATCATGCAGCAGGATAACACTGAAGCTTTCTTT.

In DNA form, the CDR3 reads TGTGCCACCAGCAGAGAACAGGGGGCTCCAGATACGCAGTATTTT. Protein: CATSREQGAPDTQYF. This chain connects TRBV15 to TRBJ2-3; 9 bases map to TRBD1. The CDR3 spans 15 residues. Germline values: CDR1 LNHNV, CDR2 YYDKDF (reference sequence). With V trimmed by 0 bases and J by 4 bases, 2 bases remained unmatched.

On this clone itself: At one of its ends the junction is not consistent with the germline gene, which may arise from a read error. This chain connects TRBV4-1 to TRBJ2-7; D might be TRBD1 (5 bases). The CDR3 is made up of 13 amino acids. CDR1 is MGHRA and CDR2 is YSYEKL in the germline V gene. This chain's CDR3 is CASSHDRTYEQYF. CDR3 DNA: TGTGCCAGCAGCCACGACAGAACCTACGAGCAGTACTTC.

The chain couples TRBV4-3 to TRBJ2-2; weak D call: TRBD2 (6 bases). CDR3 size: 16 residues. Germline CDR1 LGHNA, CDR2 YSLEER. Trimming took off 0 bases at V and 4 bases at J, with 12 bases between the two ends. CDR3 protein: CASSQDRGVPTGELFF. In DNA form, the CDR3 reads TGCGCCAGCAGCCAAGATCGCGGGGTTCCCACCGGGGAGCTGTTTTTT.

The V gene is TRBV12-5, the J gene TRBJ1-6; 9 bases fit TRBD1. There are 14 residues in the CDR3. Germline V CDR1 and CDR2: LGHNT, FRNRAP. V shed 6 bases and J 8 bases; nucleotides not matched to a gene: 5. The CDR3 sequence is CASGEQGAYSPLHF. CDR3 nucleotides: TGTGCTAGTGGCGAACAGGGGGCGTATTCACCCCTCCACTTT. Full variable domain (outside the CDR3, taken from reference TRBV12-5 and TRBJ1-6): DARVTQTPRHKVTEMGQEVTMRCQPILGHNTVFWYRQTMMQGLELLAYFRNRAPLDDSGMPKDRFSAEMPDATLATLKIQPSEPRDSAVYFCASGEQGAYSPLHFGNGTRLTVT.

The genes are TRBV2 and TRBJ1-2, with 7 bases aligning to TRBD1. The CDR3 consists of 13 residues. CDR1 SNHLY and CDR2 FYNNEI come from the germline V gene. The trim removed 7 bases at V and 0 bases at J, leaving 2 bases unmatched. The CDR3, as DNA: TGTGCCAGCACGGGACAGACTAACTATGGCTACACCTTC. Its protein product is CASTGQTNYGYTF.

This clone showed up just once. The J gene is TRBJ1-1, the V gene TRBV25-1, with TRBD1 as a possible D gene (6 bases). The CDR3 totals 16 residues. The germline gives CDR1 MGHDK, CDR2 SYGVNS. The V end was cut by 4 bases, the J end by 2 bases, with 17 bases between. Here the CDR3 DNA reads TGTGCCAGCAGTGCTCTACAGGGAGGGCGTAACACTGAAGCTTTCTTT. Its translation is CASSALQGGRNTEAFF.

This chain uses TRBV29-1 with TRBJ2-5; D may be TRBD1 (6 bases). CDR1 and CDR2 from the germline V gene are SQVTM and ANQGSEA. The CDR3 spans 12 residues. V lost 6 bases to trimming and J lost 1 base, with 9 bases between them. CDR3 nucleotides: TGCAGCGTGACACAGGGCCAAGAGACCCAGTACTTC. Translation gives CSVTQGQETQYF.

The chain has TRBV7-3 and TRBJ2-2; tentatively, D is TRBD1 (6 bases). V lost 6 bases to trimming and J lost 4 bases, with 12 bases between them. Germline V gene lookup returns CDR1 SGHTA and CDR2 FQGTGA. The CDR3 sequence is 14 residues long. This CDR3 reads CASRRTEVTGELFF. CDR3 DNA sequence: TGTGCCAGCAGAAGGACAGAGGTCACCGGGGAGCTGTTTTTT.

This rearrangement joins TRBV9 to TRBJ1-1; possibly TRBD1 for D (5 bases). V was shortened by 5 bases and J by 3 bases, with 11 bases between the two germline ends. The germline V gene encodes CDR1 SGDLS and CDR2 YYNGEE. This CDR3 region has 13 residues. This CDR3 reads CASSADTHTEAFF. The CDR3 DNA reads TGTGCCAGCAGTGCGGACACCCACACTGAAGCTTTCTTT.

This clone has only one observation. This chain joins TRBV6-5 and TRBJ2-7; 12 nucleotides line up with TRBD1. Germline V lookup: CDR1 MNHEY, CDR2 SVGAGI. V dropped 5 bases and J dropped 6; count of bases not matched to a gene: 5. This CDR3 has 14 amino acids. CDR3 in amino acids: CASSLGQGAVEQYF. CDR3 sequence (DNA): TGTGCCAGCAGTCTGGGACAGGGGGCGGTCGAGCAGTACTTC.

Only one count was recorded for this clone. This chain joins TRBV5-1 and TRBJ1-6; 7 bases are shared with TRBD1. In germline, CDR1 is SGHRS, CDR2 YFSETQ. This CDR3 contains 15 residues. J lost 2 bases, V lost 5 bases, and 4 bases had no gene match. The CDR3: CASRMGTAYNSPLHF. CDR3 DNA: TGCGCCAGCAGGATGGGGACAGCCTATAATTCACCCCTCCACTTT.

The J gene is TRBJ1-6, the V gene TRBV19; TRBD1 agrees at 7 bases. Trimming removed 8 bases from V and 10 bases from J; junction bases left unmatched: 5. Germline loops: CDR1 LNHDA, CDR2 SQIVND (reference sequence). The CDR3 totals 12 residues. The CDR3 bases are TGTGCCAGTTCGACAGGGAGCTCACCCCTCCACTTT. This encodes CASSTGSSPLHF.

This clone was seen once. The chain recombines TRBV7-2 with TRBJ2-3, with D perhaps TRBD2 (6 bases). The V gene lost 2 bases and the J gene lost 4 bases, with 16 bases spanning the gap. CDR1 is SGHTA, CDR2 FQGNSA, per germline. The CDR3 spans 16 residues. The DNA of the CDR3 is TGTGCCAGCAGCTTAAACGGGGGAGGAACGTCAGATACGCAGTATTTT. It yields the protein CASSLNGGGTSDTQYF.

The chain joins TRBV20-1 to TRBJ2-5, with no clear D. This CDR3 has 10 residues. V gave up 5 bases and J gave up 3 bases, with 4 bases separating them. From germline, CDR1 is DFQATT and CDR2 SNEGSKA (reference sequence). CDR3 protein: CSAVEETQYF. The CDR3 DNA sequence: TGCAGTGCTGTCGAAGAGACCCAGTACTTC.

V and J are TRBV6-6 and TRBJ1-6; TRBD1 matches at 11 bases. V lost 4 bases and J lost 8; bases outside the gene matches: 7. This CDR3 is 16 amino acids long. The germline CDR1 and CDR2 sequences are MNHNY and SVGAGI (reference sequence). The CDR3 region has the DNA TGTGCCAGCAGTTTTCTCCGGACAGGGGGCGATTCACCCCTCCACTTT. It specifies CASSFLRTGGDSPLHF.

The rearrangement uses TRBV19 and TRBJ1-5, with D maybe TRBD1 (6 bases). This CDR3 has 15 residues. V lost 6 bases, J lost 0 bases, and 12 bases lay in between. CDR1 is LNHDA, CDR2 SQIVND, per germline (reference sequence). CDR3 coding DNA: TGTGCCAGTAGACAGGGATCTTATAGCAATCAGCCCCAGCATTTT. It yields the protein CASRQGSYSNQPQHF.

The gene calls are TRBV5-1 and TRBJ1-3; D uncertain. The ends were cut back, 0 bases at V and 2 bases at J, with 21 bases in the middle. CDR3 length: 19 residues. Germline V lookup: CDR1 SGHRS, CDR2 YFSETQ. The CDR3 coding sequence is TGCGCCAGCAGCTTGGCTCCGTACGGGAGGCCCAACCCTGGAAACACCATATATTTT. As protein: CASSLAPYGRPNPGNTIYF.

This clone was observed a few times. CDR3 sequence (DNA): TGCGCCAGCAGCCAAGACAAGACACACCCGACCTACGAGCAGTACTTC. As protein: CASSQDKTHPTYEQYF. The chain is built from TRBV4-3 and TRBJ2-7; D unresolved. The CDR3 totals 16 residues. CDR1 and CDR2 (germline): LGHNA, YSLEER. V lost 0 bases and J lost 2, with 14 bases in between.

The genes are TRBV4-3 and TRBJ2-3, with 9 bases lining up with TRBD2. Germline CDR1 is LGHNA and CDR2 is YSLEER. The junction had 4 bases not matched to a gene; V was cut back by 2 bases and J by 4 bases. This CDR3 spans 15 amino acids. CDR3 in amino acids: CASSQRAGGADTQYF. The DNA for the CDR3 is TGCGCCAGCAGCCAAAGAGCGGGGGGCGCAGATACGCAGTATTTT.

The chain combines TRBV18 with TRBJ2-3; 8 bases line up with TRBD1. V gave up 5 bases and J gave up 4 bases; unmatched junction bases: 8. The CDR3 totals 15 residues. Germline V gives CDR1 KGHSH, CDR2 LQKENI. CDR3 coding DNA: TGTGCCAGCTCATCCCGGACAGGGCTGGCAGATACGCAGTATTTT. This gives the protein CASSSRTGLADTQYF.

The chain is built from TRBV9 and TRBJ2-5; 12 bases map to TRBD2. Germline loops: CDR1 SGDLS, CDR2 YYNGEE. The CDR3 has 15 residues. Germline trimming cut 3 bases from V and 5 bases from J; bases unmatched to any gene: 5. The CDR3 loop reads CASSASLAGGETQYF. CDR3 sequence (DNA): TGTGCCAGCAGCGCCTCACTAGCGGGGGGTGAGACCCAGTACTTC.

The CDR3 here is CASSPGGNEQYF. In nucleotides, the CDR3 is TGTGCCAGCAGCCCCGGAGGTAACGAGCAGTACTTC. V and J are TRBV13 and TRBJ2-5; tentative D call: TRBD2 (5 bases). The J call may be wrong; the DNA end is better matched by TRBJ2-7. The length of the CDR3 is 12 residues. CDR1 is PRHDT, CDR2 FYEKMQ, per germline (reference sequence).

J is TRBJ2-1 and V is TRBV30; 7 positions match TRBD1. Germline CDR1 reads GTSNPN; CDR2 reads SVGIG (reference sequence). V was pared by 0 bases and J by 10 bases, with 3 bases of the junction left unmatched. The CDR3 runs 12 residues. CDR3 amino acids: CAWSVQGSEQFF. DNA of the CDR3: TGTGCCTGGAGTGTACAGGGGTCGGAGCAGTTCTTC. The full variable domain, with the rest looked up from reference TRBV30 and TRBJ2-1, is SQTIHQWPATLVQPVGSPLSLECTVEGTSNPNLYWYRQAAGRGLQLLFYSVGIGQISSEVPQNLSASRPQDRQFILSSKKLLLSDSGFYLCAWSVQGSEQFFGPGTRLTVL.

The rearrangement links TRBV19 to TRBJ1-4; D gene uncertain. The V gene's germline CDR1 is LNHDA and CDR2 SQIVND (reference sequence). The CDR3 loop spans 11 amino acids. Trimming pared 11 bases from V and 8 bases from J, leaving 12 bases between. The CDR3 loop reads CAFGSGEKLFF. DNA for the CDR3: TGTGCCTTCGGGAGCGGGGAAAAACTGTTTTTT.

CDR3 residues: CASLLPGDYGYTF. The CDR3 DNA sequence: TGTGCCAGCCTTTTACCAGGGGACTATGGCTACACCTTC. This chain connects TRBV7-2 to TRBJ1-2, with a tentative D call TRBD1 (6 bases). The length of the CDR3 is 13 residues. Per germline, CDR1 SGHTA and CDR2 FQGNSA. Between the trimmed V and J ends, which lost 8 bases and 3 bases, there was a span of 13 bases.

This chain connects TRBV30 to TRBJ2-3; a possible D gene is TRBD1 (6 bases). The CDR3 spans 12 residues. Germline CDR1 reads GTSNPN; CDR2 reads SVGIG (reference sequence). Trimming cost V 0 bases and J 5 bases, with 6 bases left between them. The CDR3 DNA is TGTGCCTGGAGTGTAGGGGGAGATACGCAGTATTTT. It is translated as CAWSVGGDTQYF.